The 5 T cell receptor beta chains in this list originate from one sample, sequenced in a study of T cell changes during pregnancy in multiple sclerosis. Clones were read by immunoSEQ multiplex PCR, and TCRdb kept only the in-frame ones, dropping some. The table records some 69,000 clones, just over 90% of them present only once. Material: peripheral blood, obtained in the second trimester of pregnancy. The origin of the receptors is a female donor in good health, enrolled as a control in a pregnancy study.

V gene TRBV6-5 combines with J gene TRBJ2-3; 13 nucleotides line up with TRBD2. J gave up 9 bases and V 4 bases, and 4 bases lay outside the gene matches. Germline V gene sequence: CDR1 MNHEY, CDR2 SVGAGI. The CDR3 covers 14 residues. In nucleotides, the CDR3 is TGTGCCAGCAGTTTCCGACTAGCGGGGGGCACGCAGTATTTT. It translates to CASSFRLAGGTQYF.

The gene calls are TRBV27 and TRBJ2-3, with 8 bases lining up with TRBD1. V lost 5 bases, J lost 2 bases, and 6 bases stayed unmatched. This CDR3 has 15 residues. Germline-derived CDR1 and CDR2 are MNHEY and SMNVEV (reference sequence). The CDR3 is CASSARDRPTDTQYF. The CDR3 DNA sequence: TGTGCCAGCAGTGCCCGGGACAGGCCCACAGATACGCAGTATTTT.

J is TRBJ1-2 and V is TRBV7-8; the match to TRBD1 covers 11 bases. CDR1 and CDR2 (germline): SGHVS, FQNEAQ. The CDR3 contains 16 residues. V was clipped by 0 bases and J by 6 bases; unmatched bases: 6. The CDR3 DNA reads TGTGCCAGCAGCTTAGCTGGACAGGGGGCCCAACATGGCTACACCTTC. Translated, it gives CASSLAGQGAQHGYTF.

The rearrangement uses TRBV18 and TRBJ1-4; 7 bases fit TRBD1. The CDR3 totals 16 residues. Germline trimming cut 3 bases from V and 4 bases from J; bases unmatched to any gene: 8. Germline V gene sequence: CDR1 KGHSH, CDR2 LQKENI. CDR3 DNA: TGTGCCAGCTCACCGCGACAGGGTCGCAGTAATGAAAAACTGTTTTTT. Translated: CASSPRQGRSNEKLFF.

The rearrangement joins TRBV4-2 to TRBJ2-1, with D possibly TRBD1 on 6 matching bases. The V end lost 1 base, the J end lost 4 bases, and 20 bases lay between the germline ends. Germline V lookup: CDR1 LGHNA, CDR2 YNFKEQ. This CDR3 comprises 18 residues. The CDR3 nucleotides read TGTGCCAGCAGCCAAGTTGCCGGGACAATGGACGTATACAATGAGCAGTTCTTC. It translates to CASSQVAGTMDVYNEQFF.